The rows below give T cell receptor beta chains drawn from one sample of a study of blood T cell repertoires in COVID-19. This table comes from immunoSEQ multiplex PCR, and its TCRdb copy is limited to in-frame clones, with some not included. The table includes roughly 140,000 clones, 65% to 80% detected once. Sequencing was carried out using peripheral blood. Receptors were obtained from a man in his 60s with acute or convalescent COVID-19. The CDR3 runs from the conserved cysteine through the conserved F or W. Each record gives: V gene, J gene, D gene, clone size, CDR3 DNA, CDR3 protein. The D gene is left open where the match is weak. Where a row states a size, it is once, few, many or the class of an expanded clone; other rows omit it.

>TRBV6-5|TRBJ1-1|TRBD1|-
TGTGCCAGCAGTTCCGCAGGGGGTAATGTAGCTTTCTTT
CASSSAGGNVAFF
>TRBV18|TRBJ2-7|TRBD1|-
TGTGCCAGCTCACAGGGTACAGGGGCCACCTACGAGCAGTACTTC
CASSQGTGATYEQYF
>TRBV19|TRBJ1-1|TRBD1|-
TGTGCCAGTAGCAGACAGGGGAGGGCGAACACTGAAGCTTTCTTT
CASSRQGRANTEAFF
>TRBV28|TRBJ2-6|-|-
TGTGCCAGCCGTTCTGGGGCCAACGTCCTGACTTTC
CASRSGANVLTF
>TRBV6-6|TRBJ2-5|-|-
TGTGCCAGCAGTCCACGACTAGATTCCTCGCGGGAGACCCAGTACTTC
CASSPRLDSSRETQYF
>TRBV13|TRBJ2-1|TRBD2|-
TGTGCCAGCAGCTTAGAGGCGGGAGGTGGCAATGAGCAGTTCTTC
CASSLEAGGGNEQFF
>TRBV5-6|TRBJ2-7|TRBD1|-
TGTGCCAGCAGCTGGACGGACAGGGACTACGAGCAGTACTTC
CASSWTDRDYEQYF
>TRBV30|TRBJ1-6|-|-
TGTGCCTGGAGCGAGGGGCCAGGGGCAGTGAATAATTCACCCCTCCACTTT
CAWSEGPGAVNNSPLHF
>TRBV28|TRBJ2-7|TRBD2|-
TGTGCCAGCGGAACTAGCGGGCGGGTTTCCTACGAGCAGTACTTC
CASGTSGRVSYEQYF
>TRBV7-2|TRBJ1-1|-|-
TGTGCCAGCAGCTCCAGGAACACTGAAGCTTTCTTT
CASSSRNTEAFF
>TRBV5-4|TRBJ2-5|-|few
TGTGCCGTCGGGGTCCAAGAGACCCAGTACTTC
CAVGVQETQYF
>TRBV4-1|TRBJ1-6|-|-
TGCGCCAGCAGCCAAGTATTTCAGGGTGTAAATAATTCACCCCTCCACTTT
CASSQVFQGVNNSPLHF
>TRBV2|TRBJ2-2|TRBD2|few
TGTGCCAGCAGGGGACTAGCGGACACCGGGGAGCTGTTTTTT
CASRGLADTGELFF
>TRBV5-1|TRBJ2-7|TRBD1|-
TGCGCCAGCAGCTTTACAGGGGACCCCACCTCCTACGAGCAGTACTTC
CASSFTGDPTSYEQYF
>TRBV24-1|TRBJ1-1|TRBD1|-
TGTGCCACCCGGATGACAGGGTTGGACACTGAAGCTTTCTTT
CATRMTGLDTEAFF
>TRBV5-6|TRBJ2-1|TRBD2|few
TGTGCCAGCAGCTTGGGAGATAGCGGGAGGAAGAATGAGCAGTTCTTC
CASSLGDSGRKNEQFF
>TRBV4-2|TRBJ2-7|TRBD2|once
TGTGCCAGCAGCCAAGCGGTACTAGCGGGAGCCCCGTACGAGCAGTACTTC
CASSQAVLAGAPYEQYF
>TRBV18|TRBJ2-7|TRBD2|-
TGTGCCAGCTCATCCGGAACTAGCGGGGGTTACGAGCAGTACTTC
CASSSGTSGGYEQYF
>TRBV15|TRBJ1-4|-|-
TGTGCCACCAGCAGAGATTTTCGGTCCCCGGGTGAAAAACTGTTTTTT
CATSRDFRSPGEKLFF
>TRBV7-8|TRBJ1-5|TRBD1|-
TGTGCCAGCAGCTTTGGGACAGGGGGGAGCCAGCCCCAGCATTTT
CASSFGTGGSQPQHF
>TRBV11-2|TRBJ1-2|-|-
TGTGCCAGCAGCCGGGGACGGGAGGACGGCTACACCTTC
CASSRGREDGYTF
>TRBV10-3|TRBJ1-1|TRBD1|-
TGTGCCATCAGTAAACAGGGGTTGTGGACTGAAGCTTTCTTT
CAISKQGLWTEAFF
>TRBV18|TRBJ2-7|TRBD1|-
TGTGCCAGCTCACCTGGGACAGGGTTAAACGAGCAGTACTTC
CASSPGTGLNEQYF